The following is a T cell receptor beta chain sequence with its context. Its specificity is not known. The sample belongs to a study of tumor-infiltrating lymphocytes in localized non-small cell lung cancer. About the research overall: Some samples were collected after neoadjuvant chemotherapy; smokers, never-smokers and several histologies were included. Study-wide results and caveats: Recurrence-free survival showed no association with tumor T-cell fraction. Each assay used a separate piece of the same tissue.

Sequenced by immunoSEQ multiplex PCR; TCRdb stores in-frame clones only, minus some. The top ten hold approximately 9% of the sample, which has about 16,000 clones, 70% to 80% seen once. The specimen sequenced was lung tumor tissue. This sequence was found in a human donor with non-small cell lung cancer.

CDR3 amino acids: CASSANQGGYGYTF. CDR3 nucleotides: TGTGCCAGCAGTGCAAATCAGGGGGGATATGGCTACACCTTC. The gene calls are TRBV6-1 and TRBJ1-2, with 7 bases matching TRBD1. Germline CDR1 and CDR2: MNHNS and SASEGT. The CDR3 is made up of 14 amino acids. V dropped 4 bases and J dropped 5; count of bases not matched to a gene: 7.